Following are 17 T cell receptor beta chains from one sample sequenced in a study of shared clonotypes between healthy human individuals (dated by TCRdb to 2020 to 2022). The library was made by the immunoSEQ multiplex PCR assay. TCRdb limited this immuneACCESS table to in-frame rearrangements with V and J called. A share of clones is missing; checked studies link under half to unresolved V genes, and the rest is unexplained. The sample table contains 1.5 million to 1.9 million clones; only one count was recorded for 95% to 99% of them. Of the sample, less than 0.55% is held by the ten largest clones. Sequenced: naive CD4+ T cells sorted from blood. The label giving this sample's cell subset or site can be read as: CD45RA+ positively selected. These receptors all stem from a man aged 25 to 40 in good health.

In nucleotides, the CDR3 is TGTGCCAGCAGTAGAACACAGGGTTACGAGCAGTACTTC. Protein: CASSRTQGYEQYF. The V gene is TRBV6-5, the J gene TRBJ2-7; D might be TRBD1 (6 bases). From germline, CDR1 is MNHEY and CDR2 SVGAGI. This CDR3 region has 13 residues. V was cut by 5 bases and J by 4 bases, with 12 bases left in between.

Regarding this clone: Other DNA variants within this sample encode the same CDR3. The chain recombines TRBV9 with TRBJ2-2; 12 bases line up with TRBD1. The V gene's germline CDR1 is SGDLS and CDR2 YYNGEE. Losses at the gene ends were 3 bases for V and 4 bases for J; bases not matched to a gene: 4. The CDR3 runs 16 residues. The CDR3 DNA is TGTGCCAGCAGCGCCCGGGACAGGGGGCTCACCGGGGAGCTGTTTTTT. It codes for CASSARDRGLTGELFF. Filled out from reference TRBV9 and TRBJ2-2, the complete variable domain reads DSGVTQTPKHLITATGQRVTLRCSPRSGDLSVYWYQQSLDQGLQFLIQYYNGEERAKGNILERFSAQQFPDLHSELNLSSLELGDSALYFCASSARDRGLTGELFFGEGSRLTVL.

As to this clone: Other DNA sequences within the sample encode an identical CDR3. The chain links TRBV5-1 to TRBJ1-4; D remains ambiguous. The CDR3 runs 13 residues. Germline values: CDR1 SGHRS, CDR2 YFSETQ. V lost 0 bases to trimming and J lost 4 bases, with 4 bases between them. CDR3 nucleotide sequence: TGCGCCAGCAGCTTGGGGAGTAATGAAAAACTGTTTTTT. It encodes CASSLGSNEKLFF.

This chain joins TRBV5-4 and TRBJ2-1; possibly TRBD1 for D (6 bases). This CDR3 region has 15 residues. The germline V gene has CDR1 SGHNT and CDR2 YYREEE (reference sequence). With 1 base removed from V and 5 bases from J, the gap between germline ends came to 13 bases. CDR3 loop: CASSLRAGTHNEQFF. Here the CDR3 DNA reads TGTGCCAGCAGCTTGAGGGCCGGGACACACAATGAGCAGTTCTTC.

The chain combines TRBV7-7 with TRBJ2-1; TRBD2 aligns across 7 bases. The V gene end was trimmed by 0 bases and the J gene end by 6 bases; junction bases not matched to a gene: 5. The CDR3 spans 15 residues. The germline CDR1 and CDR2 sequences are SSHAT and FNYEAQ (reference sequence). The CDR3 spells CASSLAGGATNEQFF. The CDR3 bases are TGTGCCAGCAGCTTAGCGGGAGGGGCCACCAATGAGCAGTTCTTC.

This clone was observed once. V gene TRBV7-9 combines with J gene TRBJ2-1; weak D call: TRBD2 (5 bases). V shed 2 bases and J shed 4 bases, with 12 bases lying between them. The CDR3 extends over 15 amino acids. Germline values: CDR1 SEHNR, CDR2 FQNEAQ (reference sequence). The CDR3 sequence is CASSLLLAHYNEQFF. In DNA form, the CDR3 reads TGTGCCAGCAGCTTATTGTTAGCGCATTACAATGAGCAGTTCTTC.

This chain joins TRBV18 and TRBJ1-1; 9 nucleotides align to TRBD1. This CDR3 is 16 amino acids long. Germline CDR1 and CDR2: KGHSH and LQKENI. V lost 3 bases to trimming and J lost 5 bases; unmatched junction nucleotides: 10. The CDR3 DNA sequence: TGTGCCAGCTCACCTACTACAGGGGGCTCGGGGACTGAAGCTTTCTTT. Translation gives CASSPTTGGSGTEAFF.

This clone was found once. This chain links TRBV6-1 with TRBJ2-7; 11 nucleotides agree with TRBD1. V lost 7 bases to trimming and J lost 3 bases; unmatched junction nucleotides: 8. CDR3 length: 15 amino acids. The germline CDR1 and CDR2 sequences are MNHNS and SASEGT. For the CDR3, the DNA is TGTGCCAGCAAGGGGACAGGGGGAAACCACTACGAGCAGTACTTC. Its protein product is CASKGTGGNHYEQYF.

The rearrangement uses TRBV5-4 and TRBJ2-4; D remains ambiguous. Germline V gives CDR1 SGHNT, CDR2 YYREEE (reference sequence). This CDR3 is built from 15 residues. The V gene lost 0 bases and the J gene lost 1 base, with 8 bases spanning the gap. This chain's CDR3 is CASSLVSGAKNIQYF. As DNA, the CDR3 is TGTGCCAGCAGCTTGGTCTCCGGGGCCAAAAACATTCAGTACTTC.

CDR3 sequence: CASSLGTPHEQYF. The DNA of the CDR3 is TGTGCCAGCAGTTTGGGGACCCCCCACGAGCAGTACTTC. The V gene is TRBV28, the J gene TRBJ2-7; TRBD1 or TRBD2 may be the D gene (5 bases each). The CDR3 totals 13 residues. Trimming cost V 3 bases and J 5 bases, with 11 bases left between them. Germline loops: CDR1 MDHEN, CDR2 SYDVKM.

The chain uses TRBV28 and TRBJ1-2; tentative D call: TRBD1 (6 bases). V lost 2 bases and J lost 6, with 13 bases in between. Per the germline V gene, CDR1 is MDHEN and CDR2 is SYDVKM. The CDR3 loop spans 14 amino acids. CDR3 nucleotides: TGTGCCAGCAGTTTACCAGGGGCGCCACATGGCTACACCTTC. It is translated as CASSLPGAPHGYTF.

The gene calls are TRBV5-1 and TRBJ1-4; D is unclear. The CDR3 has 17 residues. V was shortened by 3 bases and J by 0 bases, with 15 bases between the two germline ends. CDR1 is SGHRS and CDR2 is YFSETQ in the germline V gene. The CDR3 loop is CASSSGLFPATNEKLFF. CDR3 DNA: TGCGCCAGCAGCTCCGGACTTTTTCCCGCAACTAATGAAAAACTGTTTTTT.

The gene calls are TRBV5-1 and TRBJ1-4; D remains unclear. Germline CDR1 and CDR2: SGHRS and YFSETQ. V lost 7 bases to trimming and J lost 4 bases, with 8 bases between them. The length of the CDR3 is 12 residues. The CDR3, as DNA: TGCGCCAGCGTCGGGGATAATGAAAAACTGTTTTTT. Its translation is CASVGDNEKLFF.

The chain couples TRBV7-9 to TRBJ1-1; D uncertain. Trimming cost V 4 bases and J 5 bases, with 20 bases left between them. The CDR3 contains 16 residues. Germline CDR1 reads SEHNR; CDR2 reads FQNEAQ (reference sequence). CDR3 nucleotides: TGTGCCAGCAGCTCGTTAGATCCGAGCGAGGGTACTGAAGCTTTCTTT. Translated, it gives CASSSLDPSEGTEAFF.

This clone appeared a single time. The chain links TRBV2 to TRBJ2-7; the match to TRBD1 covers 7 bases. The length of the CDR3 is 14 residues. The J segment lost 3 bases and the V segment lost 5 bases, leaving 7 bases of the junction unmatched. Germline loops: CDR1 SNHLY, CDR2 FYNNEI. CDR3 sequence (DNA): TGTGCCAGCAGTCTAGGGACAGATCACTACGAGCAGTACTTC. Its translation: CASSLGTDHYEQYF.

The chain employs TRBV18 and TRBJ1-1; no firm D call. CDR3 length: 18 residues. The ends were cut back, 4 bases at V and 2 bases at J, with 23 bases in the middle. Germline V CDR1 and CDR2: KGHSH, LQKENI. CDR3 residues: CASSHYLLTAAENTEAFF. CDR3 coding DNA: TGTGCCAGCTCACACTACCTCCTCACGGCAGCTGAAAACACTGAAGCTTTCTTT.

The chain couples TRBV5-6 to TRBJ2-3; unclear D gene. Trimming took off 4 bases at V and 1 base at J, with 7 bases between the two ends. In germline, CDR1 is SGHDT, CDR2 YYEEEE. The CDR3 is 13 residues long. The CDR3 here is CASSRDRTDTQYF. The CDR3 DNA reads TGTGCCAGCAGCCGAGACCGCACAGATACGCAGTATTTT. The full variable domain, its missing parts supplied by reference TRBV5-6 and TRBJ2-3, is DAGVTQSPTHLIKTRGQQVTLRCSPKSGHDTVSWYQQALGQGPQFIFQYYEEEERQRGNFPDRFSGHQFPNYSSELNVNALLLGDSALYLCASSRDRTDTQYFGPGTRLTVL.